Shown below are 30 T cell receptor beta chains from a single sample sequenced in a study of CD8 T cells in ankylosing spondylitis. Using its own MiXCR run on the 5' RACE reads, TCRdb lists one record per CDR3 protein. Of fewer than 250,000 distinct CDR3 sequences listed, roughly 32% were seen once; the top ten hold around 4.5%. Specimen: blood, either unsorted or a sorted T cell fraction (not recorded which). These receptors were collected from a male donor with ankylosing spondylitis or in good health (not recorded which).

This clonotype was recorded at least ten times. This CDR3 reads CASSYGVGNTIYF. The CDR3 DNA follows: TGTGCCAGCAGTTACGGGGTTGGAAACACCATATATTTT. The chain joins TRBV6-5 to TRBJ1-3; D is uncertain. Germline V gives CDR1 MNHEY, CDR2 SVGAGI. Trimming removed 2 bases at V and 3 bases at J, with 5 bases between. The CDR3 has 13 residues.

The gene calls are TRBV28 and TRBJ2-7; 8 nucleotides align to TRBD1. J gave up 4 bases and V 7 bases, and 15 bases lay outside the gene matches. The germline V gene has CDR1 MDHEN and CDR2 SYDVKM. The CDR3 is 16 residues long. Here the CDR3 reads CASTGPLGQGLYEQYF. CDR3 DNA sequence: TGTGCCAGCACCGGACCGCTAGGACAGGGTCTTTACGAGCAGTACTTC.

The rearrangement uses TRBV5-5 and TRBJ2-1; TRBD2 might be the D (6 bases). The CDR3 has 15 residues. The germline V gene has CDR1 SGHKS and CDR2 YYEKEE (reference sequence). Deletions cut 0 bases from V and 9 bases from J, with 16 bases between. The CDR3 sequence: CASSLGGGRFAEQFF. The CDR3 region has the DNA TGTGCCAGCAGCTTGGGTGGGGGGAGGTTCGCTGAGCAGTTCTTC.

This clonotype was picked up a small number of times. The J gene is TRBJ2-2, the V gene TRBV29-1; 9 bases line up with TRBD1. The germline gives CDR1 SQVTM, CDR2 ANQGSEA. V dropped 0 bases and J dropped 6; count of bases not matched to a gene: 8. CDR3 length: 16 amino acids. CDR3 DNA sequence: TGCAGCGTTGAAGAGGACGGGACAGGGCGGCCCGGGGAGCTGTTTTTT. This encodes CSVEEDGTGRPGELFF.

This sequence joins TRBV2 and TRBJ2-1; D gene ambiguous. Between the trimmed V and J ends, which lost 6 bases and 9 bases, there was a span of 12 bases. Looked up from germline, CDR1 is SNHLY and CDR2 is FYNNEI. The CDR3 is 12 amino acids. In DNA form, the CDR3 reads TGTGCCAGCAGCCGTGAACAAACTGAGCAGTTCTTC. It is translated as CASSREQTEQFF.

The table lists this clonotype with a few counts. This chain connects TRBV29-1 to TRBJ2-7; 11 bases map to TRBD1. The junction had 4 bases not matched to a gene; V was cut back by 3 bases and J by 0 bases. The V gene's germline CDR1 is SQVTM and CDR2 ANQGSEA. The CDR3 has 15 residues. CDR3 amino acids: CSVEDRGPSSYEQYF. CDR3 DNA: TGCAGCGTTGAGGACAGGGGGCCGAGCTCCTACGAGCAGTACTTC.

V gene TRBV7-2 combines with J gene TRBJ2-7; no clear D. Germline CDR1 SGHTA, CDR2 FQGNSA. V was pared by 1 base and J by 2 bases, with 12 bases between. The CDR3 contains 15 residues. The CDR3 nucleotides are TGTGCCAGCAGCTTAGTGGGCCTTACCGCCTACGAGCAGTACTTC. Translated: CASSLVGLTAYEQYF.

The rearrangement uses TRBV20-1 and TRBJ2-7; D gene unclear. The germline V gene encodes CDR1 DFQATT and CDR2 SNEGSKA (reference sequence). The V end lost 3 bases, the J end lost 7 bases, and 10 bases lay between the germline ends. The CDR3 consists of 11 residues. Here the CDR3 reads CSARSVGEQYF. The CDR3 DNA sequence: TGCAGTGCTAGGTCCGTAGGAGAGCAGTACTTC.

This clonotype was recorded a few times. The J gene is TRBJ2-1, the V gene TRBV20-1, with D possibly matching TRBD1 (5 bases). The CDR3 has 14 residues. Germline lookup yields CDR1 DFQATT and CDR2 SNEGSKA (reference sequence). Between the trimmed V and J ends, which lost 1 base and 8 bases, there was a span of 15 bases. The CDR3 loop is CSARARSWGYEQFF. As DNA, the CDR3 is TGCAGTGCTAGAGCCCGCTCTTGGGGCTATGAGCAGTTCTTC.

The chain combines TRBV20-1 with TRBJ2-7; D is perhaps TRBD1 or TRBD2 (5 bases each). The ends were cut back, 5 bases at V and 3 bases at J, with 11 bases in the middle. The CDR3 length is 12 residues. Germline CDR1 DFQATT, CDR2 SNEGSKA (reference sequence). The CDR3, as DNA: TGCAGTGCTCGGGACGGAATCTACGAGCAGTACTTC. Encoded protein: CSARDGIYEQYF.

The table lists this clonotype with a few counts. The chain employs TRBV2 and TRBJ1-5; D remains ambiguous. V shed 6 bases and J shed 3 bases, with 12 bases lying between them. Germline lookup yields CDR1 SNHLY and CDR2 FYNNEI. The CDR3 is 14 residues long. The DNA of the CDR3 is TGTGCCAGCAGAGAGAACAGTATCAATCAGCCCCAGCATTTT. This translates into CASRENSINQPQHF.

This chain joins TRBV12-3 or TRBV12-4 and TRBJ1-2; D gene ambiguous. Trimming pared 0 bases from V and 4 bases from J, leaving 9 bases between. The CDR3 length is 14 residues. CDR3 region: CASSLARGSYGYTF. The DNA for the CDR3 is TGTGCCAGCAGTTTAGCGCGCGGGAGCTATGGCTACACCTTC.

In its sample, this clonotype was seen once. The chain joins TRBV14 to TRBJ2-3; D unresolved. The CDR3 has 14 amino acids. Germline loops: CDR1 SGHDN, CDR2 FVKESK. V was trimmed by 6 bases and J by 5 bases, leaving 15 bases between them. The CDR3 coding sequence is TGTGCCAGCAGTTCCGCCCAATTTGGAGATACGCAGTATTTT. Translating it yields CASSSAQFGDTQYF.

This sequence joins TRBV5-1 and TRBJ2-6, with D hard to call. Trimming stripped 0 bases from V and 6 bases from J, with 7 bases between. The germline gives CDR1 SGHRS, CDR2 YFSETQ. There are 14 residues in the CDR3. This CDR3 is CASSLGNQANVLTF. The DNA for the CDR3 is TGCGCCAGCAGCTTGGGGAATCAGGCCAACGTCCTGACTTTC. Full variable domain (remainder filled in from reference TRBV5-1 and TRBJ2-6): KAGVTQTPRYLIKTRGQQVTLSCSPISGHRSVSWYQQTPGQGLQFLFEYFSETQRNKGNFPGRFSGRQFSNSRSEMNVSTLELGDSALYLCASSLGNQANVLTFGAGSRLTVL.

The chain uses TRBV7-9 and TRBJ2-1, with D perhaps assigned TRBD1 or TRBD2 (5 bases each). Trimming pared 3 bases from V and 7 bases from J, leaving 13 bases between. This CDR3 comprises 14 residues. Germline assignment: CDR1 SEHNR and CDR2 FQNEAQ (reference sequence). CDR3 amino acids: CASSFLGGGNEQFF. Here the CDR3 DNA reads TGTGCCAGCAGCTTCCTTGGGGGTGGGAATGAGCAGTTCTTC.

This clonotype was recorded a few times. This chain joins TRBV29-1 and TRBJ2-1; TRBD1 matches 8 bases. CDR3 size: 14 residues. Germline CDR1 and CDR2: SQVTM and ANQGSEA. Trimming at V came to 4 bases and at J to 8 bases, leaving 10 bases not matched to a gene. CDR3 in DNA: TGCAGCGTTGCCCCCAGGGGGCGTTTTGATGAGCAGTTCTTC. Amino acids: CSVAPRGRFDEQFF.

This chain joins TRBV29-1 and TRBJ2-1; the match to TRBD1 covers 10 bases. CDR3 length: 12 amino acids. CDR1 is SQVTM and CDR2 is ANQGSEA in the germline V gene. The J segment lost 7 bases and the V segment lost 7 bases, leaving 4 bases of the junction unmatched. CDR3 DNA sequence: TGCAGCGCCCCGGACAGGGGGAATGAGCAGTTCTTC. It is translated as CSAPDRGNEQFF.

This rearrangement joins TRBV20-1 to TRBJ2-1; TRBD2 aligns across 7 bases. The junction had 8 bases not matched to a gene; V was cut back by 7 bases and J by 2 bases. The CDR3 is 14 residues long. The germline V gene has CDR1 DFQATT and CDR2 SNEGSKA (reference sequence). DNA for the CDR3: TGCAGTGTCCATACGGGGGGACCCTACAATGAGCAGTTCTTC. It encodes CSVHTGGPYNEQFF.

This CDR3 reads CASSFNGGGTDTQYF. CDR3 coding DNA: TGTGCCAGCAGTTTCAATGGCGGGGGCACAGATACGCAGTATTTT. This rearrangement joins TRBV12-3 or TRBV12-4 to TRBJ2-3; D possibly corresponds to TRBD2 (6 bases). CDR3 size: 15 residues. Trimming shortened V by 3 bases and J by 1 base, and 11 bases separated the two germline ends.

The chain has TRBV7-2 and TRBJ2-7; the match to TRBD2 covers 8 bases. The CDR3 length is 15 residues. With V trimmed by 4 bases and J by 4 bases, 9 bases remained unmatched. Germline lookup yields CDR1 SGHTA and CDR2 FQGNSA. This CDR3 reads CASSSMPGLVYEQYF. As DNA, the CDR3 is TGTGCCAGCAGCTCCATGCCGGGACTAGTTTACGAGCAGTACTTC.

The count of this clonotype is one. V gene TRBV24-1 combines with J gene TRBJ2-5, with 7 bases lining up with TRBD1. The CDR3 covers 16 residues. Germline lookup yields CDR1 KGHDR and CDR2 SFDVKD. Trimming at V came to 7 bases and at J to 5 bases, leaving 15 bases not matched to a gene. The CDR3 protein is CATSPGTAWRLETQYF. In DNA, the CDR3 is TGTGCCACCAGCCCCGGGACAGCCTGGCGGTTGGAGACCCAGTACTTC.

This clonotype was recorded a few times. This rearrangement joins TRBV6-4 to TRBJ2-3; D assignment may be TRBD1 or TRBD2 (6 bases each). Trimming stripped 0 bases from V and 4 bases from J, with 17 bases between. The germline V gene has CDR1 MRHNA and CDR2 SNTAGT. The CDR3 is 17 amino acids. CDR3 coding DNA: TGTGCCAGCAGTGACTCGACTACGTTGGGGGGCTCAGATACGCAGTATTTT. It yields the protein CASSDSTTLGGSDTQYF.

The chain couples TRBV5-6 to TRBJ2-3; 7 nucleotides agree with TRBD2. V was clipped by 0 bases and J by 2 bases; unmatched bases: 6. Germline V gene sequence: CDR1 SGHDT, CDR2 YYEEEE. CDR3 length: 16 amino acids. For the CDR3, the DNA is TGTGCCAGCAGCTTGGATCTAGCGGCCAACACAGATACGCAGTATTTT. Translating gives CASSLDLAANTDTQYF.

The chain recombines TRBV12-3 or TRBV12-4 with TRBJ2-3; D may be TRBD2 (6 bases). The CDR3 length is 14 residues. Between the trimmed V and J ends, which lost 1 base and 6 bases, there was a span of 11 bases. CDR3 protein: CASSLGALADTQYF. The CDR3 DNA reads TGTGCCAGCAGTTTAGGGGCGCTAGCGGATACGCAGTATTTT.

The chain uses TRBV12-3 or TRBV12-4 and TRBJ2-3; 10 bases map to TRBD2. The V segment lost 6 bases and the J segment 9 bases; nucleotides outside the gene matches: 9. This CDR3 spans 14 amino acids. In DNA form, the CDR3 reads TGTGCCAGCAGCCTCGGATTAGCGGGGGGAACGCAGTATTTT. Its protein product is CASSLGLAGGTQYF.

The V gene is TRBV5-1, the J gene TRBJ2-1; D is undetermined. Germline lookup yields CDR1 SGHRS and CDR2 YFSETQ. The V end was cut by 4 bases, the J end by 0 bases, with 8 bases between. The CDR3 contains 14 residues. DNA for the CDR3: TGCGCCAGCAGCCCAACTAACTCCTACAATGAGCAGTTCTTC. Its protein product is CASSPTNSYNEQFF.

The CDR3 region has the DNA TGCGCCAGCAGCTTGGTTGCGATCGTTCGGGGGGCGGAGACCCAGTACTTC. This encodes CASSLVAIVRGAETQYF. The chain links TRBV5-1 to TRBJ2-5, with D perhaps TRBD2 (7 bases). Trimming took off 0 bases at V and 5 bases at J, with 20 bases between the two ends. The CDR3 has 17 residues. From germline, CDR1 is SGHRS and CDR2 YFSETQ. Drawing the rest from reference TRBV5-1 and TRBJ2-5, the complete variable domain is KAGVTQTPRYLIKTRGQQVTLSCSPISGHRSVSWYQQTPGQGLQFLFEYFSETQRNKGNFPGRFSGRQFSNSRSEMNVSTLELGDSALYLCASSLVAIVRGAETQYFGPGTRLLVL.

The V gene is TRBV12-3 or TRBV12-4, the J gene TRBJ2-4; weak D call: TRBD1 (6 bases). V was clipped by 3 bases and J by 2 bases, with 8 bases between them. This CDR3 is built from 14 residues. The CDR3 is CASSFQGTKNIQYF. The CDR3 DNA is TGTGCCAGCAGTTTTCAGGGGACCAAAAACATTCAGTACTTC.

This clonotype was observed once. This chain links TRBV6-1 with TRBJ1-5; no clear D gene. The CDR3 is 17 amino acids. Deletions cut 7 bases from V and 0 bases from J, with 19 bases between. Germline CDR1 MNHNS, CDR2 SASEGT. CDR3 sequence (DNA): TGTGCCAGCACAATTACCCGCGGGTGGGCTAGCAATCAGCCCCAGCATTTT. Protein: CASTITRGWASNQPQHF.

This clonotype was seen more than once but under ten times. V is TRBV15 and J is TRBJ2-7; no clear D gene. Trimming pared 4 bases from V and 2 bases from J, leaving 9 bases between. The CDR3 has 13 amino acids. Per the germline V gene, CDR1 is LNHNV and CDR2 is YYDKDF (reference sequence). The CDR3 coding sequence is TGTGCCACCAGCACCTACGGACCCTACGAGCAGTACTTC. This gives the protein CATSTYGPYEQYF.